This T cell receptor beta chain appears in the sequencing data of a study of shared clonotypes between healthy human individuals. Study summary: A few men and two women, aged 18 to 49, were donors. Used for every donor were three CD4 naive, three CD4 memory, two CD8 naive and one CD8 memory plate.

Comments on this clone: The antigen remains undetermined.

Per germline, CDR1 MNHEY and CDR2 SVGAGI. Trimming removed 10 bases at V and 3 bases at J, with 1 base between. The CDR3 covers 8 residues. Whole-study results and caveats: The donor pool, a small one, limited the genetic and exposure-history diversity represented.

Each PCR replicate from the sorted subsets contained 200 to 250 ng DNA, which is tens of thousands of T cell genomes. Libraries were prepared by immunoSEQ multiplex PCR; TCRdb keeps only in-frame clonotypes and omits some of them. Of about 700,000 clones in the sample, approximately 79% are singletons; the top ten hold over 1.5%. Sequenced: memory CD4+ T cells sorted from blood. Subset described: CD45RA-negative fraction. The chain couples TRBV6-5 to TRBJ2-7, with D unresolved. The sequence derives from a woman aged 25 to 39 in good health. DNA for the CDR3: TGTGCCAACTACGAGCAGTACTTC. Translated, it gives CANYEQYF.